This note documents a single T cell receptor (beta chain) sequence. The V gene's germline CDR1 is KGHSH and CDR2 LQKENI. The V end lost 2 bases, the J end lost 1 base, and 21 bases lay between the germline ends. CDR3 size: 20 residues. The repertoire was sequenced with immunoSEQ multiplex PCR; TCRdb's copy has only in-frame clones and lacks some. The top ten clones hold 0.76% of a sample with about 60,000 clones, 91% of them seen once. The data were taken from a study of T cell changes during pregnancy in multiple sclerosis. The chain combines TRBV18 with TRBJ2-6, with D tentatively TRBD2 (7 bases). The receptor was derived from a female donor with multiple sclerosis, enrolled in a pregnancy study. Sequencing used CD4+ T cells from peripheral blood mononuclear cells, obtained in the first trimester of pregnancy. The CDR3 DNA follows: TGTGCCAGCTCACCAGCAGCCGGGGGGCACCCTTTTTCTGGGGCCAACGTCCTGACTTTC. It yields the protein CASSPAAGGHPFSGANVLTF.